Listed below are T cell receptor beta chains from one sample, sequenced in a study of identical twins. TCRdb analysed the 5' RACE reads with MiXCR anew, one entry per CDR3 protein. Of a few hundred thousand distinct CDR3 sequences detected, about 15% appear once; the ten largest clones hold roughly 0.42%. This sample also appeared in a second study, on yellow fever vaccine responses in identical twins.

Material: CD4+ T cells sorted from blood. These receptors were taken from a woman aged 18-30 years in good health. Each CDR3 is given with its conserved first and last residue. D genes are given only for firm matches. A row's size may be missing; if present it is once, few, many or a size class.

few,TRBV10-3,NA,CAISDRDTGELFF
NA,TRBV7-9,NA,CASSLGGGIGSSPLHF
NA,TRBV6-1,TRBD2,CASKGLADNEQFF
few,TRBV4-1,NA,CASSQDPGGPNTGELFF
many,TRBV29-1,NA,CSVEVPRTGTYEQYF
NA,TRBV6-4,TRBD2,CASSILAGSTDTQYF
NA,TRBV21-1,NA,CASSKAIARENEKLFF
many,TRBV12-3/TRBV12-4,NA,CASSLGAGRLQETQYF
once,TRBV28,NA,CASGGSGANVLTF
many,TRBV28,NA,CASSLGNTQYF
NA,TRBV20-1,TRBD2,CSARGLAGESSYNEQFF
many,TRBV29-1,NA,CSVGFPGQGNEKLFF
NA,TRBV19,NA,CASSMAYWGTGELFF
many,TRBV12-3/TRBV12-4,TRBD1,CASSDVQGARNSPLHF
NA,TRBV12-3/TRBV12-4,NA,CASSFGPSSSYNEQFF
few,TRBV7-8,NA,CASRASPGEAKNIQYF
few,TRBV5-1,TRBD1,CASSRTGGVYNEQFF
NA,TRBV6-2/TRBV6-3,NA,CASSYGGSNEQFF
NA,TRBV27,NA,CASSASPTGISEQFF
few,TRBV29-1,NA,CSVVSSSYEQYF
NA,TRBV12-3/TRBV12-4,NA,CASTTSGGSYGYTF
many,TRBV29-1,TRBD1,CSVRTGTTSGANVLTF
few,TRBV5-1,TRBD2,CASSRLAGDSDEQFF
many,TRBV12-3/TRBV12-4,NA,CASSSRGRNTGELFF
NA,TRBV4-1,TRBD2,CASRRAGGSDEQYF
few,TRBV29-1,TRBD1,CSVEGQRITATTEAFF
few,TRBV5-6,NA,CASSARGGTGELFF
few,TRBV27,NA,CASSFQAVSSYNEQFF
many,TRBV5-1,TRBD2,CASSLVVGGTTDTQYF
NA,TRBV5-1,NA,CASSRNWGDEQFF
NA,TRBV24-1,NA,CATSDFGGTSTDTQYF
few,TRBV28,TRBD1,CASSLPGGAYNEQFF
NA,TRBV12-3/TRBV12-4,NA,CASSPSGGTGNTIYF
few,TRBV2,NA,CASTLTGLNTEAFF
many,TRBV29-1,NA,CSVRGTMNTGELFF
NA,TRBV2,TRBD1,CASSEGTGRQPQHF
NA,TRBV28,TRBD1,CASSYGTGVYEQYF
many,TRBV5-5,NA,CASSLESQNQPQHF
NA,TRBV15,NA,CATSRKGPGELFF
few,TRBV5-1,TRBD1,CASSLLDRVSGANVLTF
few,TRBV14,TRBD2,CASSLRGTSGMETQYF
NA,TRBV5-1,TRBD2,CASSIQREGLYEQYF
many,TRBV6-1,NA,CASSISATNEKLFF
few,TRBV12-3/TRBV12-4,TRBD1,CASLGGHGYTF
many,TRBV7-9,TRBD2,CASSYGGRRSEQFF
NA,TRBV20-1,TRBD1,CSARQTGGSYNEQFF
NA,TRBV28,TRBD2,CASSTGGGSTDTQYF
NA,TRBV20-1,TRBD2,CSASPTSGSNEQFF
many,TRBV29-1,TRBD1,CSVGWDRNEKLFF
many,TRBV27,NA,CASSLRGSYEQYF
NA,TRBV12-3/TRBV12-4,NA,CASSLSWSPEAFF
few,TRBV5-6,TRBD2,CASSAPTGTSGGRLQETQYF
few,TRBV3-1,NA,CASSQGGVAKNIQYF
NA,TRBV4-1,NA,CASSQLFGVQPQHF